Below are 30 T cell receptor beta chains sequenced from a single sample in a study of blood T cell repertoires in COVID-19. Libraries were prepared by immunoSEQ multiplex PCR; TCRdb keeps only in-frame clonotypes and omits some of them. The sample consists of some 320,000 clones, 85% of them appearing once. Sequencing input: peripheral blood. The receptors shown here come from a human donor in a cohort sampled during active COVID-19.

The chain combines TRBV5-1 with TRBJ2-7, with 8 bases aligning to TRBD1. Trimming at V came to 0 bases and at J to 0 bases, leaving 11 bases not matched to a gene. The germline gives CDR1 SGHRS, CDR2 YFSETQ. The CDR3 runs 18 residues. CDR3 residues: CASSLGPLDRDSSYEQYF. DNA for the CDR3: TGCGCCAGCAGCTTGGGACCTCTGGACAGGGATTCCTCCTACGAGCAGTACTTC. The variable domain in full, completed from reference TRBV5-1 and TRBJ2-7, reads KAGVTQTPRYLIKTRGQQVTLSCSPISGHRSVSWYQQTPGQGLQFLFEYFSETQRNKGNFPGRFSGRQFSNSRSEMNVSTLELGDSALYLCASSLGPLDRDSSYEQYFGPGTRLTVT.

This chain uses TRBV11-2 with TRBJ1-5; 7 bases match TRBD1. Losses at the gene ends were 0 bases for V and 6 bases for J; bases not matched to a gene: 2. This CDR3 is built from 14 residues. CDR1 and CDR2 from the germline V gene are SGHAT and FQNNGV. CDR3 nucleotides: TGTGCCAGCAGCTTAGAACAGGGGAGTCAGCCCCAGCATTTT. This codes for CASSLEQGSQPQHF.

The gene calls are TRBV7-2 and TRBJ2-7, with 10 bases identical to TRBD1. Germline V gives CDR1 SGHTA, CDR2 FQGNSA. Trimming cost V 5 bases and J 4 bases; bases outside gene matches: 8. This CDR3 region has 15 residues. The CDR3 loop reads CASSPRDRGSYEQYF. CDR3 DNA sequence: TGTGCCAGCAGCCCCCGGGACAGGGGTTCATACGAGCAGTACTTC.

V is TRBV23-1 and J is TRBJ1-5; TRBD1 is a possible D gene (6 bases). TRBV23-1 is identified as an open reading frame with a role that is uncertain. The CDR3 runs to 12 residues. Trimming took 5 bases from V and 7 from J, leaving 9 bases between them. In DNA form, the CDR3 reads TGCGCCAGCAGTGAGGGGGAACAGCCCCAGCATTTT. Translated, it gives CASSEGEQPQHF.

The rearrangement joins TRBV20-1 to TRBJ2-7; the D is unclear. Germline-derived CDR1 and CDR2 are DFQATT and SNEGSKA (reference sequence). This CDR3 region has 11 residues. The ends were cut back, 0 bases at V and 3 bases at J, with 3 bases in the middle. The CDR3: CSARDYYEQYF. CDR3 nucleotides: TGCAGTGCTAGAGATTACTACGAGCAGTACTTC.

This CDR3 reads CSASTGVYSEAFF. The CDR3 DNA follows: TGCAGTGCTAGTACAGGGGTATATTCCGAAGCTTTCTTT. J is TRBJ1-1 and V is TRBV20-1, with 7 bases that match TRBD1. This CDR3 contains 13 residues. From germline, CDR1 is DFQATT and CDR2 SNEGSKA (reference sequence). The ends lost 3 bases at V and 8 bases at J; junction bases unmatched: 9.

This clone was counted a single time. The chain joins TRBV7-8 to TRBJ2-1, with 9 bases fitting TRBD2. Germline CDR1 is SGHVS and CDR2 is FQNEAQ. The junction had 10 bases not matched to a gene; V was cut back by 6 bases and J by 7 bases. The CDR3 length is 15 residues. The CDR3, as DNA: TGTGCCAGCAGGGTAGCGGGGGTTGGCGGGAATGAGCAGTTCTTC. Protein: CASRVAGVGGNEQFF.

The chain links TRBV24-1 to TRBJ2-6, with D unresolved. The CDR3 has 17 residues. Looked up from germline, CDR1 is KGHDR and CDR2 is SFDVKD. The V gene lost 4 bases and the J gene lost 0 bases, with 12 bases spanning the gap. CDR3 sequence (DNA): TGTGCCACCAGTGAAATAGAGACAACCTCTGGGGCCAACGTCCTGACTTTC. This codes for CATSEIETTSGANVLTF.

A note on this clone: The sample carries other DNA sequences with the same CDR3. The chain joins TRBV18 to TRBJ1-1, with TRBD1 matching over 7 bases. The CDR3 totals 13 residues. Looked up from germline, CDR1 is KGHSH and CDR2 is LQKENI. With 6 bases clipped from V and 1 base from J, the junction kept 2 bases outside the gene matches. The chain's CDR3 is CASSRTGNTEAFF. The CDR3 region has the DNA TGTGCCAGCTCTCGGACAGGGAACACTGAAGCTTTCTTT.

The chain combines TRBV5-6 with TRBJ1-1, with D maybe TRBD1 (6 bases). Germline V gives CDR1 SGHDT, CDR2 YYEEEE. V was shortened by 2 bases and J by 0 bases, with 8 bases between the two germline ends. The CDR3 is made up of 14 amino acids. The CDR3 DNA follows: TGTGCCAGCAGCTTCGGGACATTGAACACTGAAGCTTTCTTT. Translation: CASSFGTLNTEAFF. The complete variable domain, with remaining parts taken from reference TRBV5-6 and TRBJ1-1, reads DAGVTQSPTHLIKTRGQQVTLRCSPKSGHDTVSWYQQALGQGPQFIFQYYEEEERQRGNFPDRFSGHQFPNYSSELNVNALLLGDSALYLCASSFGTLNTEAFFGQGTRLTVV.

The V call is TRBV2, the J call TRBJ2-7; 7 bases are shared with TRBD1. Germline V CDR1 and CDR2: SNHLY, FYNNEI. The J segment lost 2 bases and the V segment lost 0 bases, leaving 1 base of the junction unmatched. This CDR3 is built from 14 residues. The CDR3 nucleotides are TGTGCCAGCAGTGAAGCGAGGGGGCCCTACGAGCAGTACTTC. Amino acids: CASSEARGPYEQYF.

This sequence joins TRBV12-3 or TRBV12-4 and TRBJ1-1; D uncertain. With 4 bases removed from V and 5 bases from J, the gap between germline ends came to 8 bases. This CDR3 has 12 amino acids. CDR3: CASSSGQTEAFF. The CDR3 DNA sequence: TGTGCCAGCAGTTCAGGTCAGACTGAAGCTTTCTTT.

The chain combines TRBV5-1 with TRBJ2-3, with 7 bases aligning to TRBD1. This CDR3 region has 18 residues. After removal of 0 bases from V and 3 bases from J, the junction contained 13 bases not matched to a gene. Germline V gives CDR1 SGHRS, CDR2 YFSETQ. The CDR3: CASSLAETDRDLTDTQYF. As DNA, the CDR3 is TGCGCCAGCAGCTTGGCCGAAACCGACAGGGATCTTACAGATACGCAGTATTTT.

The chain combines TRBV7-2 with TRBJ2-3; TRBD2 matches 11 bases. CDR1 and CDR2 from the germline V gene are SGHTA and FQGNSA. Losses at the gene ends were 4 bases for V and 5 bases for J; bases not matched to a gene: 5. The CDR3 totals 15 residues. The CDR3 DNA reads TGTGCCAGCAGCTCTGGGACTAGCGGCGGAGATACGCAGTATTTT. This codes for CASSSGTSGGDTQYF.

This chain links TRBV6-5 with TRBJ1-2; D is unclear. The CDR3 has 15 residues. Germline-derived CDR1 and CDR2 are MNHEY and SVGAGI. Between the trimmed V and J ends, which lost 8 bases and 2 bases, there was a span of 18 bases. Here the CDR3 DNA reads TGTGCCAGCGAAATCGAGGGTGGGAGGAACTATGGCTACACCTTC. Its protein is CASEIEGGRNYGYTF.

This clone was picked up a small number of times. The chain combines TRBV9 with TRBJ2-1; 7 bases are a match to TRBD2. The V gene's germline CDR1 is SGDLS and CDR2 YYNGEE. With 4 bases clipped from V and 9 bases from J, the junction kept 13 bases outside the gene matches. The CDR3 covers 15 residues. The CDR3 is CASSPYPGGESEQFF. For the CDR3, the DNA is TGTGCCAGCAGCCCCTACCCTGGGGGGGAGAGTGAGCAGTTCTTC.

The V call is TRBV9, the J call TRBJ2-3; D not certain. CDR3 length: 13 residues. CDR1 and CDR2 (germline): SGDLS, YYNGEE. V was cut by 0 bases and J by 6 bases, with 8 bases left in between. Written as DNA, the CDR3 is TGTGCCAGCAGCGTAGTGTCCGCGGATACGCAGTATTTT. Encoded protein: CASSVVSADTQYF.

The table lists this clone with a few counts. This chain links TRBV12-3 or TRBV12-4 with TRBJ2-4; D ambiguous. The CDR3 extends over 13 amino acids. V lost 2 bases, J lost 6 bases, and 8 bases lay in between. The CDR3 bases are TGTGCCAGCAGTTTATTCCGCAGAAACATTCAGTACTTC. Protein product: CASSLFRRNIQYF.

This chain joins TRBV12-3 or TRBV12-4 and TRBJ1-1; perhaps TRBD1 as D (5 bases). The CDR3 consists of 12 residues. The V and J ends lost 6 bases and 7 bases respectively, with 12 bases between them. In nucleotides, the CDR3 is TGTGCCAGCAGAGCGAGGACAAGTGAAGCTTTCTTT. Translating gives CASRARTSEAFF.

The chain carries TRBV2 and TRBJ2-2, with 12 bases identical to TRBD2. This CDR3 comprises 14 residues. V shed 8 bases and J 5 bases; nucleotides not matched to a gene: 3. Germline CDR1 and CDR2: SNHLY and FYNNEI. CDR3 region: CASRLAGETGELFF. DNA for the CDR3: TGTGCCAGCCGACTAGCGGGGGAAACCGGGGAGCTGTTTTTT.

CDR3 nucleotides: TGTGCCAGCAGTGGAATAGGGGGTTACACTGAAGCTTTCTTT. It yields the protein CASSGIGGYTEAFF. The chain links TRBV27 to TRBJ1-1; maybe TRBD1 (6 bases). The CDR3 is 14 residues long. CDR1 is MNHEY, CDR2 SMNVEV, per germline (reference sequence). Trimming left V 5 bases short and J 3 bases short, with 13 bases between.

Only one count was recorded for this clone. The chain joins TRBV12-5 to TRBJ2-7; 7 nucleotides agree with TRBD1. CDR3 length: 16 residues. Germline values: CDR1 LGHNT, CDR2 FRNRAP. V trimming: 6 bases; J trimming: 2 bases; junction bases outside the gene matches: 13. Here the CDR3 reads CASGFTGASNPYEQYF. CDR3 DNA sequence: TGTGCTAGTGGATTTACAGGGGCATCGAACCCCTACGAGCAGTACTTC.

The rearrangement uses TRBV19 and TRBJ2-1; the match to TRBD1 covers 9 bases. Germline-derived CDR1 and CDR2 are LNHDA and SQIVND (reference sequence). V shed 3 bases, J shed 8 bases, and the junction held 5 bases outside the gene matches. The CDR3 sequence is 14 residues long. Here the CDR3 reads CASSMGQGFYEQFF. The CDR3 DNA reads TGTGCCAGTAGTATGGGACAGGGATTTTATGAGCAGTTCTTC. The variable domain in full, completed from reference TRBV19 and TRBJ2-1, reads DGGITQSPKYLFRKEGQNVTLSCEQNLNHDAMYWYRQDPGQGLRLIYYSQIVNDFQKGDIAEGYSVSREKKESFPLTVTSAQKNPTAFYLCASSMGQGFYEQFFGPGTRLTVL.

V is TRBV5-1 and J is TRBJ2-2; 10 bases are shared with TRBD1. This CDR3 contains 15 residues. In germline, CDR1 is SGHRS, CDR2 YFSETQ. Germline trimming cut 3 bases from V and 3 bases from J; bases unmatched to any gene: 2. The CDR3 region is CASSYGTGDTGELFF. As DNA, the CDR3 is TGCGCCAGCAGCTACGGGACAGGGGACACCGGGGAGCTGTTTTTT.

With regard to this clone: At one boundary the junction diverges from the germline segment, which might be a read error. The chain combines TRBV3-1 (or the pseudogene TRBV3-2) with TRBJ2-5; no definite D call. The CDR3 is made up of 11 amino acids. CDR1 is LGHDT and CDR2 is YNNKEL in the germline V gene (reference sequence). The CDR3 DNA reads as TGTGCCAGCAGCCAAGGGGCTGTCTTGAACTTC. This translates into CASSQGAVLNF.

V usage is TRBV24-1 and J usage is TRBJ2-3, with TRBD2 as a possible D gene (6 bases). The germline V gene encodes CDR1 KGHDR and CDR2 SFDVKD. V lost 2 bases and J lost 2, with 13 bases in between. CDR3 length equals 16 residues. The chain's CDR3 is CATSDSAGLNTDTQYF. CDR3 DNA: TGTGCCACCAGTGATTCCGCGGGACTTAACACAGATACGCAGTATTTT.

The CDR3 here is CASSQDPAGRTDTQYF. The CDR3 coding sequence is TGTGCCAGCAGCCAAGATCCCGCGGGGCGGACAGATACGCAGTATTTT. The V call is TRBV4-2, the J call TRBJ2-3; tentatively, D is TRBD2 (6 bases). Germline V gene data show CDR1 as LGHNA and CDR2 as YNFKEQ. V dropped 0 bases and J dropped 3 bases, with 13 bases sitting between them. The CDR3 sequence is 16 residues long.

The gene calls are TRBV19 and TRBJ2-7; 8 bases are shared with TRBD1. The CDR3 totals 15 residues. Germline-derived CDR1 and CDR2 are LNHDA and SQIVND (reference sequence). Trimming at V came to 3 bases and at J to 1 base, leaving 5 bases not matched to a gene. CDR3 bases: TGTGCCAGTAGTATTAAGGACAGGGCTTCCTACGAGCAGTACTTC. It specifies CASSIKDRASYEQYF. Based on the CDR3 plus reference TRBV19 and TRBJ2-7, the full variable domain is DGGITQSPKYLFRKEGQNVTLSCEQNLNHDAMYWYRQDPGQGLRLIYYSQIVNDFQKGDIAEGYSVSREKKESFPLTVTSAQKNPTAFYLCASSIKDRASYEQYFGPGTRLTVT.

This clone turned up a few times. V is TRBV7-9 and J is TRBJ1-4; 7 bases are a match to TRBD1. The germline V gene encodes CDR1 SEHNR and CDR2 FQNEAQ (reference sequence). Trimming at V came to 8 bases and at J to 5 bases, leaving 14 bases not matched to a gene. The CDR3 extends over 16 amino acids. The CDR3 DNA reads TGTGCCAGCGGAAGAGGAGTGCCAGGGGGAAATGAAAAACTGTTTTTT. This sequence encodes CASGRGVPGGNEKLFF.

The V and J genes are TRBV3-1 (or the pseudogene TRBV3-2) and TRBJ2-7, with 8 bases fitting TRBD1. Germline V gene data show CDR1 as LGHDT and CDR2 as YNNKEL (reference sequence). CDR3 size: 14 residues. J gave up 4 bases and V 10 bases, and 12 bases lay outside the gene matches. This chain's CDR3 is CATRGTGGSYEQYF. CDR3 nucleotide sequence: TGTGCCACCAGGGGGACAGGAGGGTCGTACGAGCAGTACTTC.